This TCR beta chain came from a study of shared clonotypes between healthy human individuals. The overall study: Three plates were used per donor for CD4 naive, three for CD4 memory, two for CD8 naive and one for CD8 memory.

Naive CD4+ cells were CD45RA-selected; the remaining cells were memory. The CDR3 consists of 16 residues. Trimming removed 4 bases from V and 2 bases from J, with 15 bases in between. Per germline, CDR1 MNHNS and CDR2 SASEGT. Sequencing used immunoSEQ multiplex PCR; TCRdb keeps in-frame clones, though not all of them. In the table there are 550,000 to 700,000 clones, more than 70% of which are singletons. The chain uses TRBV6-1 and TRBJ2-4; D possibly matches TRBD1 or TRBD2 (6 bases each). Sequenced: memory CD4+ T cells sorted from blood. Stated subset: CD45RA-negative fraction. The receptor comes from a woman aged 25 to 39 in good health. DNA of the CDR3: TGTGCCAGCAGTGGGGGAGTAGGGGGGACCAAAAACATTCAGTACTTC. It yields the protein CASSGGVGGTKNIQYF.